This T cell receptor beta chain comes out of a study of T-cell reconstitution after alpha-beta-depleted transplantation in children. This clonotype came up a few times. V gave up 8 bases and J gave up 0 bases, with 19 bases separating them. The CDR3 length is 16 residues. This sample's TCRbeta library carried unique molecular identifier barcodes. TCRdb recomputed calls from the PCR reads with MiXCR, one row per CDR3 protein. The sample shows 450,000 to 500,000 distinct CDR3 sequences, approximately 13% of them seen only once. The source was PBMCs from the stem cell graft donor, collected from the stem cell graft. This clonotype was obtained from a human donor who donated a stem cell graft to a child with combined immunodeficiency. The chain has TRBV12-3 or TRBV12-4 and TRBJ2-5; D is undetermined. The chain's CDR3 is CASRALRPMDQETQYF. The CDR3 region has the DNA TGTGCCAGCCGCGCCCTACGTCCGATGGACCAAGAGACCCAGTACTTC.